This T cell receptor (beta chain) was sequenced in a study of T cell clonotyping in hematopoietic cell transplantation. The ends were cut back, 5 bases at V and 6 bases at J, with 10 bases in the middle. This CDR3 is 12 amino acids long. CDR1 is SGHAT, CDR2 FQNNGV, per germline. Findings of the study overall: Pathologically expanded recipient clonotypes increased progressively from day 30 to day 180 as diversity fell. Without cell sorting, CD4 versus CD8 contributions remain unresolved. Higher Inverse Simpson Index values in graft donor and pretransplant recipient predicted broader posttransplant TCR diversity. At the given depth, recipient repertoires were over 95% de novo clonotypes.

Note on this clone: Its antigen is still unknown.

Data came from immunoSEQ multiplex PCR; TCRdb stores just in-frame clones and leaves some out. This table has about 36,000 clones, 80% to 90% appearing once. The TCR originated in a woman in her thirties or forties in good health. Some clones in this sample may be carry-over from other donors' samples. The specimen sequenced was peripheral blood mononuclear cells. This chain connects TRBV11-2 to TRBJ1-2; D not resolved. The CDR3 DNA reads as TGTGCCAGCAGCCTTCGGACGAATGGCTACACCTTC. Translation gives CASSLRTNGYTF.